This T cell receptor beta chain is from a study of blood T cell repertoires in COVID-19. Study-level background: Acute and convalescent COVID-19 specimens originated in the United States, Italy and Spain. From T cells, B-cell-depleted T cells, or PBMCs came the material, which was cDNA or gDNA.

Patients of the Seattle cohort, enrolled during active infection, were followed longitudinally. With 2 bases clipped from V and 10 bases from J, the junction kept 13 bases outside the gene matches. CDR1 KGHSH and CDR2 LQKENI come from the germline V gene. CDR3 length equals 16 residues. Source study methods: Reference gene primer amplification in the assay estimated nucleated cell counts. The assay was immunoSEQ multiplex PCR, and TCRdb's table has in-frame clones only and misses some. V and J calls and clone size follow that table, whereas D and trimming were derived from the DNA. This sample has some 220,000 clones, with 83% found just once.

Sequencing was performed on peripheral blood. J is TRBJ2-3 and V is TRBV18; 9 bases agree with TRBD1. This receptor was taken from a woman aged 25-40 years with COVID-19, enrolled during active disease. CDR3 in DNA: TGTGCCAGCTCACCAAATGCGGGACAGGGTTTAGAGGCGCAGTATTTT. Encoded protein: CASSPNAGQGLEAQYF.